These 2 T cell receptor beta chains share one sample of origin, sequenced in a study of T cells after yellow fever vaccination. One entry per CDR3 protein, called by TCRdb with MiXCR from the 5' RACE reads. The table records approximately 550,000 distinct CDR3 sequences, less than 20% of them present only once. The sequencing here drew on PBMCs, taken 15 days after the yellow fever booster vaccination. These receptors all come from a young man who received the YFV17D yellow fever vaccine.

This chain uses TRBV15 with TRBJ2-7; 7 nucleotides agree with TRBD1. After removal of 0 bases from V and 6 bases from J, the junction contained 5 bases not matched to a gene. CDR3 length: 14 residues. The germline V gene has CDR1 LNHNV and CDR2 YYDKDF (reference sequence). The CDR3 here is CATSRDQGDLEQYF. The CDR3 nucleotides read TGTGCCACCAGCAGAGATCAGGGGGATCTCGAGCAGTACTTC.

This clonotype was seen a few times. V is TRBV4-3 and J is TRBJ2-7; no clear D gene. Germline values: CDR1 LGHNA, CDR2 YSLEER. Deletions cut 0 bases from V and 0 bases from J, with 9 bases between. The CDR3 is 15 residues long. Here the CDR3 reads CASSQESTYSYEQYF. The CDR3 region has the DNA TGCGCCAGCAGCCAAGAAAGTACGTACTCCTACGAGCAGTACTTC.